The text below deals with one TCR beta chain. This entry belongs to a study of blood T cell repertoires in COVID-19. Germline V CDR1 and CDR2: KGHSY, FQNENV. The CDR3 length is 13 residues. Trimming shortened V by 4 bases and J by 6 bases, and 12 bases separated the two germline ends. In Seattle, patients joined the study during active infection and were tracked longitudinally. Original data processing: Reference gene primer amplification in the assay estimated nucleated cell counts. Assay used: immunoSEQ multiplex PCR; TCRdb lists only in-frame clones, some missing. From that table come the V and J calls and clone size; the DNA was used to work out D and trimming. Found here are some 220,000 clones, approximately 85% of them singletons; the top ten hold 2.4%.

Sequencing was done on a sample of peripheral blood. The chain couples TRBV16 to TRBJ1-1; D is possibly TRBD1 (6 bases). The sequence derives from a woman aged 70-85 years with COVID-19, enrolled during active disease. The CDR3 nucleotides read TGTGCCAGCAGCCTGGAAGGGGGAGCTGAAGCTTTCTTT. Translated, it gives CASSLEGGAEAFF.